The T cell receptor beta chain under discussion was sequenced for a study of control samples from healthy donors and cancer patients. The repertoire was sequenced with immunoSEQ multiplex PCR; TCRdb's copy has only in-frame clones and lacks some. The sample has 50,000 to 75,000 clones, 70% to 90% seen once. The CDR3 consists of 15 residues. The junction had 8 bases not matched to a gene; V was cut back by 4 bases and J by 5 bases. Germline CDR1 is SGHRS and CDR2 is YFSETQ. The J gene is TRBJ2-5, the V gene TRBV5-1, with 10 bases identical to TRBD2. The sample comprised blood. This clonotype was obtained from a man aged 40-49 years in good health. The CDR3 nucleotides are TGCGCCAGCAGCCTATGGACTAGCGGCGGGGAGACCCAGTACTTC. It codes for CASSLWTSGGETQYF.